The sequence of this T cell receptor (beta chain) was determined in a study of CXCR3-negative and CXCR3-positive naive CD8 T cells. At the level of the study: Sequencing brought in 150 million or so TRB reads altogether, and each library got about 1.5 +/- 0.3 million. Findings and limits, study-wide: Naive CXCR3-positive cells had TRB CDR3s more hydrophobic than those of CXCR3-negative naive cells. The study found that naive CXCR3-negative and CXCR3-positive cells shared TRBV-TRBJ usage, while memory cells differed. Similarly elevated diversity marked both naive subsets, with memory CD8+ cells showing far lower diversity.

Germline CDR1 reads SQVTM; CDR2 reads ANQGSEA. There are 12 residues in the CDR3. Notes on this clonotype: Its cognate antigen is unknown.

Every subset of CD8+ T cells was sorted in triplicate at 250,000 to 300,000 cells each. With UMI labels, 5' RACE was used to prepare the TRB cDNA libraries. TCRdb reworked the 5' RACE reads into one entry per CDR3 protein, no DNA. Its listing shows about 92,000 distinct CDR3 sequences. This chain uses TRBV29-1 with TRBJ1-3; absent DNA, TCRdb's TRBD1 call cannot be checked. The specimen was naive CXCR3+ CD8+ T cells from blood. Subset indicated: CD45RO-CCR7+CD27+CD95- naive CD8+ T cells expressing CXCR3 (TNR3+). This clonotype was obtained from a human donor in good health. Some clones in this sample may be carry-over from other donors' samples. Here the CDR3 reads CSAWSGLNTIYF.